These T cell receptor beta chains were read from a single sample in a study of T-cell memory formation after mild COVID-19. Using its own MiXCR run on the 5' RACE reads, TCRdb lists one record per CDR3 protein. The table records under 15,000 distinct CDR3 sequences, around 15% of them present only once. Sequenced sample: PBMCs or a T cell subset sorted from them (not recorded which). These receptors all stem from a man between 18 and 35 years old who had mild COVID-19 (a few samples of this study predate the infection). Cell type and time point are not known. CDR3s include the opening cysteine and the closing phenylalanine or tryptophan. Fields, in order: clone size, D gene, J gene, V gene, CDR3 DNA, CDR3 protein. A D gene is named only where the DNA matches it firmly. Clone size, where shown, is once, few, many, or a class for clones that have expanded.

>-|TRBD1|TRBJ2-7|TRBV5-1
TGCGCCAGCAGCTCGTCACCGGGACAGGGATCCGAGCAGTACTTC
CASSSSPGQGSEQYF
>-|TRBD2|TRBJ2-7|TRBV4-3
TGCGCCAGCAGCCAATGGGAGGGGCCATCCTACGAGCAGTACTTC
CASSQWEGPSYEQYF
>many|-|TRBJ2-1|TRBV4-1
TGCGCCAGCAGCCAAGAAGGGGGGACCTACAATGAGCAGTTCTTC
CASSQEGGTYNEQFF
>-|-|TRBJ1-4|TRBV12-3/TRBV12-4
TGTGCCAGCAGCCCCCCGGCCAGGAATGAAAAACTGTTTTTT
CASSPPARNEKLFF
>few|TRBD1|TRBJ2-3|TRBV2
TGTGCCAGCATGGACAGGTACACAGATACGCAGTATTTT
CASMDRYTDTQYF
>-|TRBD1|TRBJ2-5|TRBV6-2/TRBV6-3
TGTGCCGGAGCACGGGACAGGGGGCCCGAAGAGACCCAGTACTTC
CAGARDRGPEETQYF
>many|-|TRBJ2-3|TRBV4-2
TGTGCCAGCACCCAGGGGTGGTCCCCCAGCACAGATACGCAGTATTTT
CASTQGWSPSTDTQYF
>few|-|TRBJ1-5|TRBV6-2/TRBV6-3
TGTGCCAGCCATACTACCTTTCTACCCGGCAATCAGCCCCAGCATTTT
CASHTTFLPGNQPQHF
>many|-|TRBJ2-3|TRBV5-6
TGTGCCAGCAGCCTCCGTGGACCTAGCACAGATACGCAGTATTTT
CASSLRGPSTDTQYF
>-|TRBD1|TRBJ2-2|TRBV4-2
TGTGCCAGCAGCCACGGGACAGGGGGTGTGAACACCGGGGAGCTGTTTTTT
CASSHGTGGVNTGELFF
>-|TRBD1|TRBJ2-2|TRBV5-5
TGTGCCAGCAGCTTGGTACAGGGGCCATGGGAGCTGTTTTTT
CASSLVQGPWELFF
>few|TRBD1|TRBJ2-5|TRBV7-9
TGTGCCAGCAGCTTAGGGCGGGACAGGGGAAAGACCCAGTACTTC
CASSLGRDRGKTQYF
>many|-|TRBJ2-4|TRBV5-6
TGTGCCAGCAGCTTGGAGTGGCAGGGTTTGGTTCAGTACTTC
CASSLEWQGLVQYF
>-|-|TRBJ2-7|TRBV29-1
TGCAGCGTCGTTTGGGACTACGAGCAGTACTTC
CSVVWDYEQYF
>many|-|TRBJ1-1|TRBV5-1
TGCGCCAGCAGCACGCGCAGGGTTATGTCTGAAGCTTTCTTT
CASSTRRVMSEAFF
>many|-|TRBJ2-1|TRBV18
TGTGCCAGCTCACCCCGGGGGCCTAGCGGCTACAATGAGCAGTTCTTC
CASSPRGPSGYNEQFF
>many|-|TRBJ1-6|TRBV6-2/TRBV6-3
TGTGCCAGCAGTTTGCGGAGCTATAATTCACCCCTCCACTTT
CASSLRSYNSPLHF
>many|TRBD1|TRBJ2-1|TRBV5-1
TGCGCCAGCAGCCCTCGACAGGGGATCAACAATGAGCAGTTCTTC
CASSPRQGINNEQFF
>-|TRBD1|TRBJ2-2|TRBV5-1
TGCGCCAGCAGCCCTCGGACAGGGAACACCGGGGAGCTGTTTTTT
CASSPRTGNTGELFF
>-|-|TRBJ1-2|TRBV6-2/TRBV6-3
TGTGCCAGCAGTTACCGAAGTGGATTTGGCTACACCTTC
CASSYRSGFGYTF
>medium-sized|-|TRBJ2-1|TRBV23-1
TGCGCCAGCAGTCAATCGAAGGGTGAGCAGTTCTTC
CASSQSKGEQFF
>-|-|TRBJ1-5|TRBV25-1
TGTGCCAGCAGTGAAGCCAATCAGCCCCAGCATTTT
CASSEANQPQHF
>many|-|TRBJ1-5|TRBV6-2/TRBV6-3
TGTGCCAGCAGTTACGCATCTCAGCCCCAGCATTTT
CASSYASQPQHF
>many|-|TRBJ2-5|TRBV10-3
TGTGCCATCAGTAAAGGACCCCTGATTGTTCAAGAGACCCAGTACTTC
CAISKGPLIVQETQYF
>few|-|TRBJ1-1|TRBV7-6
TGTGCCAGCAGCGAAAACTTGAACACTGAAGCTTTCTTT
CASSENLNTEAFF
>few|-|TRBJ2-2|TRBV7-9
TGTGCCAGCAGCTTGCTTCCGACTCACACCGGGGAGCTGTTTTTT
CASSLLPTHTGELFF
>-|TRBD1|TRBJ2-1|TRBV5-6
TGTGCCAGCAGCCCAGGGGGAAGCTCCTACAATGAGCAGTTCTTC
CASSPGGSSYNEQFF
>many|-|TRBJ1-5|TRBV24-1
TGTGCCACGAGCCCAGGGTATAGCAATCAGCCCCAGCATTTT
CATSPGYSNQPQHF
>many|-|TRBJ1-4|TRBV6-2/TRBV6-3
TGTGCCAGCACCAAATCTGGGTCTAATGAAAAACTGTTTTTT
CASTKSGSNEKLFF
>many|-|TRBJ2-1|TRBV20-1
TGCAGTGCTGTAGTTGGGGGGGCCTCCTACAATGAGCAGTTCTTC
CSAVVGGASYNEQFF
>many|-|TRBJ1-5|TRBV3-1
TGTGCCAGCAGCCCAGAGTGGGACCCCGAGGGATATAGCAATCAGCCCCAGCATTTT
CASSPEWDPEGYSNQPQHF
>few|TRBD1|TRBJ2-3|TRBV11-2
TGTGCCAGCAGCTTAACCGGGACAGGGATACCCGCAGATACGCAGTATTTT
CASSLTGTGIPADTQYF
>many|TRBD1|TRBJ2-3|TRBV24-1
TGTGCCACCAGTAATCCAGGGGGACCCACAGATACGCAGTATTTT
CATSNPGGPTDTQYF
>-|-|TRBJ1-5|TRBV18
TGTGCCAGCTCACAGGGACCGAAAAATCAGCCCCAGCATTTT
CASSQGPKNQPQHF
>many|TRBD2|TRBJ2-3|TRBV5-5
TGTGCCAGCAGCCTATTGGCGGGGGGCCTATCTAGCACAGATACGCAGTATTTT
CASSLLAGGLSSTDTQYF
>few|TRBD1|TRBJ2-5|TRBV5-1
TGCGCCAGCAGCTCAGGGGGCTTCATACAAGAGACCCAGTACTTC
CASSSGGFIQETQYF
>many|-|TRBJ1-4|TRBV7-9
TGTGCCAGCAGCTTCGACAGGAGTAATGAAAAACTGTTTTTT
CASSFDRSNEKLFF
>many|-|TRBJ1-1|TRBV15
TGTGCCACCAGCGGGCCCCGACAGCACTCCTCTGCGCCTTTCTTT
CATSGPRQHSSAPFF
>many|TRBD2|TRBJ2-1|TRBV7-2
TGTGCCAGCAGCCACCTCGGGGCGGGGGACAATGAGCAGTTCTTC
CASSHLGAGDNEQFF
>-|-|TRBJ2-1|TRBV6-5
TGTGCCAGCAGTTTCGTTTGGTGGGTGTACAATGAGCAGTTCTTC
CASSFVWWVYNEQFF
>-|TRBD2|TRBJ2-1|TRBV12-3/TRBV12-4
TGTGCCAGCACCTTACTAGCGGGGGGTTACAATGAGCAGTTCTTC
CASTLLAGGYNEQFF
>many|TRBD1|TRBJ1-2|TRBV6-5
TGTGCCAGCAGTTACCGACAGGGTATCTACACCTTC
CASSYRQGIYTF
>many|-|TRBJ1-1|TRBV6-5
TGTGCCAGCAGCCCCGGGGGAGGGTGGTGGGACACTGAAGCTTTCTTT
CASSPGGGWWDTEAFF
>few|-|TRBJ1-2|TRBV5-6
TGTGCCAGCAGCTGGGGGGGTCAGGCCTTACCCGGCTACACCTTC
CASSWGGQALPGYTF
>-|TRBD1|TRBJ2-1|TRBV6-1
TGTGCCAGCAGCCCCGGGACAGGAAGTTCCTACAATGAGCAGTTCTTC
CASSPGTGSSYNEQFF
>many|-|TRBJ2-7|TRBV5-6
TGTGCCAGCAGCGTTGGGGACGGACCCTACGAGCAGTACTTC
CASSVGDGPYEQYF
>many|-|TRBJ2-7|TRBV4-1
TGCGCCAGCAGCCATTGGTTTCGAGGGAAGGGCTCCTACGAGCAGTACTTC
CASSHWFRGKGSYEQYF
>many|-|TRBJ1-1|TRBV7-2
TGTGCCAGCAGCGTCTTAGGGGGGGCCACTGAAGCTTTCTTT
CASSVLGGATEAFF
>many|-|TRBJ2-3|TRBV6-6
TGTGCCAGCAGCTCCAACCTCGGCCCAGATACGCAGTATTTT
CASSSNLGPDTQYF
>many|-|TRBJ2-3|TRBV4-1
TGCGCCAGCAGCCAAGGAGGGAACACAGATACGCAGTATTTT
CASSQGGNTDTQYF
>once|-|TRBJ2-7|TRBV6-2/TRBV6-3
TGTGCCAGCAGTTACGGACCTTTAGCGGACGAGCAGTACTTC
CASSYGPLADEQYF
>many|-|TRBJ2-7|TRBV5-1
TGCGCCAGCAGCTTCCAGGGCTACGAGCAGTACTTC
CASSFQGYEQYF
>-|-|TRBJ2-2|TRBV5-1
TGCGCCAGCAGCTTGGCCCAGGGGAACACCGGGGAGCTGTTTTTT
CASSLAQGNTGELFF
>-|-|TRBJ2-5|TRBV4-1
TGCGCCAGCAGCTCCTTGGTCGGTAAGGGGTTGGAGACCCAGTACTTC
CASSSLVGKGLETQYF